What follows are 18 T cell receptor beta chains derived from one specimen sequenced in a study of blood T cell repertoires in COVID-19. The assay was immunoSEQ multiplex PCR, and TCRdb's table has in-frame clones only and misses some. Among 150,000 or so clones listed, around 80% were seen once. Sequences were obtained from peripheral blood. Receptors originate from a woman at least 80 years old with acute or convalescent COVID-19.

This chain uses TRBV19 with TRBJ2-3, with D possibly being TRBD2 (5 bases). The V and J ends lost 5 bases and 5 bases respectively, with 11 bases between them. CDR1 and CDR2 (germline): LNHDA, SQIVND (reference sequence). The CDR3 runs to 13 residues. CDR3 DNA: TGTGCCAGTAGTGAGGGATTGATAGATACGCAGTATTTT. Protein sequence: CASSEGLIDTQYF.

The chain recombines TRBV10-1 with TRBJ1-4, with unresolved D. Between the trimmed V and J ends, which lost 7 bases and 8 bases, there was a span of 11 bases. Germline CDR1 is WNHNN and CDR2 is SYGVQD (reference sequence). This CDR3 spans 12 amino acids. CDR3 in DNA: TGCGCCAGCAAGTTGACGGAGGAAAAACTGTTTTTT. It encodes CASKLTEEKLFF.

In nucleotides, the CDR3 is TGTGCCACCAGCAGACGCGGACTAGGCGACGAGCAGTACTTC. Translating gives CATSRRGLGDEQYF. V is TRBV15 and J is TRBJ2-7; 7 bases match TRBD2. Per the germline V gene, CDR1 is LNHNV and CDR2 is YYDKDF (reference sequence). The ends lost 2 bases at V and 5 bases at J; junction bases unmatched: 6. CDR3 length equals 14 residues.

The rearrangement joins TRBV10-3 to TRBJ2-2, with 7 bases fitting TRBD1. V dropped 5 bases and J dropped 1; count of bases not matched to a gene: 10. This CDR3 has 17 amino acids. The germline V gene encodes CDR1 ENHRY and CDR2 SYGVKD. The CDR3 loop reads CAISTYRDRVNTGELFF. The CDR3, as DNA: TGTGCCATCAGTACCTACCGGGACAGAGTGAACACCGGGGAGCTGTTTTTT.

This chain joins TRBV9 and TRBJ2-2; possibly TRBD1 for D (5 bases). This CDR3 comprises 15 residues. Germline CDR1 is SGDLS and CDR2 is YYNGEE. V was shortened by 0 bases and J by 8 bases, with 14 bases between the two germline ends. CDR3: CASSVVSYPGGELFF. CDR3 coding DNA: TGTGCCAGCAGCGTAGTGTCGTACCCAGGGGGGGAGCTGTTTTTT. Using reference TRBV9 and TRBJ2-2 for the parts outside the CDR3, the full variable domain is DSGVTQTPKHLITATGQRVTLRCSPRSGDLSVYWYQQSLDQGLQFLIQYYNGEERAKGNILERFSAQQFPDLHSELNLSSLELGDSALYFCASSVVSYPGGELFFGEGSRLTVL.

V and J are TRBV10-3 and TRBJ2-3; maybe TRBD2 (5 bases). V was pared by 8 bases and J by 1 base, with 25 bases between. The CDR3 loop spans 18 amino acids. Germline V gives CDR1 ENHRY, CDR2 SYGVKD. The CDR3, as DNA: TGTGCCATCTCGCCCTCGTCTGGCCGGGAAGGCGGCACAGATACGCAGTATTTT. This gives the protein CAISPSSGREGGTDTQYF.

This sequence joins TRBV6-5 and TRBJ1-1; TRBD1 is a possible D gene (5 bases). The CDR3 contains 11 residues. The V gene's germline CDR1 is MNHEY and CDR2 SVGAGI. The germline V and J ends were trimmed by 2 bases and 7 bases, with 5 bases remaining between them. The CDR3 DNA is TGTGCCAGCAGTTACGACAGTGAAGCTTTCTTT. As protein: CASSYDSEAFF.

The V and J genes are TRBV27 and TRBJ1-2; the D is unclear. This CDR3 comprises 13 residues. Germline V gene lookup returns CDR1 MNHEY and CDR2 SMNVEV (reference sequence). The ends were cut back, 4 bases at V and 2 bases at J, with 8 bases in the middle. The CDR3 region is CASSSQTNYGYTF. The CDR3 coding sequence is TGTGCCAGCAGTTCGCAAACAAACTATGGCTACACCTTC.

The chain has TRBV15 and TRBJ2-2; TRBD1 matches at 9 bases. With V trimmed by 6 bases and J by 6 bases, 5 bases remained unmatched. Germline V gives CDR1 LNHNV, CDR2 YYDKDF (reference sequence). The CDR3 is 14 residues long. The CDR3, as DNA: TGTGCCACCAGAGAACAGGGGGCACCCGGGGAGCTGTTTTTT. As protein: CATREQGAPGELFF. Together with reference TRBV15 and TRBJ2-2, the CDR3 gives the full variable domain: DAMVIQNPRYQVTQFGKPVTLSCSQTLNHNVMYWYQQKSSQAPKLLFHYYDKDFNNEADTPDNFQSRRPNTSFCFLDIRSPGLGDTAMYLCATREQGAPGELFFGEGSRLTVL.

V gene TRBV7-8 combines with J gene TRBJ2-1, with D perhaps matching TRBD2 (5 bases). Trimming removed 1 base from V and 4 bases from J, with 8 bases in between. The CDR3 spans 14 residues. Germline CDR1 and CDR2: SGHVS and FQNEAQ. The CDR3 is CASSLVGIYNEQFF. CDR3 DNA: TGTGCCAGCAGCTTAGTCGGGATATACAATGAGCAGTTCTTC.

This chain connects TRBV30 to TRBJ2-7; 10 bases match TRBD1. The germline CDR1 and CDR2 sequences are GTSNPN and SVGIG (reference sequence). The V and J ends lost 5 bases and 5 bases, in that order; junction bases with no gene match: 3. CDR3 length: 12 amino acids. The CDR3 bases are TGTGCCTGGGGACAGGGGGGAAACGAGCAGTACTTC. Protein: CAWGQGGNEQYF.

J is TRBJ1-4 and V is TRBV3-1 (or the pseudogene TRBV3-2); 7 nucleotides align to TRBD1. J gave up 6 bases and V 6 bases, and 7 bases lay outside the gene matches. Germline CDR1 and CDR2: LGHDT and YNNKEL (reference sequence). This CDR3 comprises 14 residues. The CDR3 DNA is TGTGCCAGCAGGAAAAGACAGGGTTATGAAAAACTGTTTTTT. It is translated as CASRKRQGYEKLFF.

The chain links TRBV10-3 to TRBJ1-1, with 10 positions matching TRBD1. In germline, CDR1 is ENHRY, CDR2 SYGVKD. The length of the CDR3 is 16 residues. J gave up 5 bases and V 0 bases, and 6 bases lay outside the gene matches. CDR3 DNA: TGTGCCATCAGTGAGTCGGGACAGGGGCTAAGGACTGAAGCTTTCTTT. It specifies CAISESGQGLRTEAFF.

The chain employs TRBV27 and TRBJ2-5; TRBD2 is a possible D gene (5 bases). The germline gives CDR1 MNHEY, CDR2 SMNVEV (reference sequence). CDR3 length: 14 amino acids. V was pared by 6 bases and J by 1 base, with 12 bases between. The CDR3 bases are TGTGCCAGCAGCAAAGCGGCAGCCCAAGAGACCCAGTACTTC. Its protein is CASSKAAAQETQYF.

This chain joins TRBV19 and TRBJ2-7; D not certain. Trimming took off 1 base at V and 0 bases at J, with 16 bases between the two ends. The CDR3 is made up of 17 amino acids. In germline, CDR1 is LNHDA, CDR2 SQIVND (reference sequence). The CDR3 coding sequence is TGTGCCAGTAGTATAGGGCCAAGAAAAGCTAGCTCCTACGAGCAGTACTTC. Protein: CASSIGPRKASSYEQYF.

V and J are TRBV10-2 and TRBJ2-1; TRBD2 aligns across 14 bases. J gave up 5 bases and V 8 bases, and 5 bases lay outside the gene matches. This CDR3 is 15 amino acids long. CDR1 WSHSY and CDR2 SAAADI come from the germline V gene. CDR3 in amino acids: CASGPTSGRDNEQFF. In DNA, the CDR3 is TGCGCCAGCGGCCCGACTAGCGGGAGGGACAATGAGCAGTTCTTC.

This clone occurred once. CDR3 DNA sequence: TGTGCCACCAGCAGAGGGCCTCAGCCCCAGCATTTT. Protein: CATSRGPQPQHF. V is TRBV15 and J is TRBJ1-5, with D unresolved. The length of the CDR3 is 12 residues. Germline V CDR1 and CDR2: LNHNV, YYDKDF (reference sequence). V lost 1 base and J lost 6, with 4 bases in between.

Here the CDR3 DNA reads TGTGCCAGCAGCCGGGGGCTAGCGGGGGGAGTTAACTACGAGCAGTACTTC. Encoded protein: CASSRGLAGGVNYEQYF. The V call is TRBV7-8, the J call TRBJ2-7, with 11 nucleotides matching TRBD2. Per germline, CDR1 SGHVS and CDR2 FQNEAQ. The V and J ends lost 5 bases and 3 bases, in that order; junction bases with no gene match: 12. The CDR3 has 17 amino acids.